This TCR beta chain was identified during a study of cytomegalovirus exposure and HLA in healthy donors. The study's findings and limits: There were around 160 TCR beta chains listed as cytomegalovirus-associated. Most TCR sequences were uncommon, yet certain public TCRs appeared in many donors.

Measured with immunoSEQ multiplex PCR; TCRdb has only the in-frame clones, and not every one. The data contain fewer than 400,000 clones, more than 80% of them singletons. This clone appeared once. Its antigen is as yet unknown. With 2 bases removed from V and 5 bases from J, the gap between germline ends came to 9 bases. CDR1 is KGHSH and CDR2 is LQKENI in the germline V gene. This CDR3 comprises 13 residues. Material: PBMCs. The receptor was isolated from a young woman in good health and CMV-seronegative. The V call is TRBV18, the J call TRBJ1-2, with a weak D call TRBD1 (5 bases). The CDR3 DNA follows: TGTGCCAGCTCACCAACAGGAGTTTATGGCTACACCTTC. Protein product: CASSPTGVYGYTF.